In this sample, the clone carrying this TCR beta chain turned up a few times. Its specificity is not known. The CDR3 consists of 15 residues. V dropped 3 bases and J dropped 7; count of bases not matched to a gene: 8. Looked up from germline, CDR1 is SGHDN and CDR2 is FVKESK. PCR amplification relied on 60 Vbeta primers (plus 13 Jbeta primers). The method was immunoSEQ multiplex PCR; TCRdb's version includes in-frame clones alone and lacks a portion of them. The sample carries 100,000 to 140,000 clones, roughly 70% recorded once. The sample comes from a study of cytomegalovirus exposure and HLA in healthy donors. Study-level points and caveats: An analysis that came later showed most CMV-associated TCR beta chains appearing HLA-restricted. Relative to the approximately 670-donor mean, N-insertions were reportedly fewer in an Asian-associated ancestry cluster in a later analysis. An analysis that was carried out later associated fewer than 20,000 TCR beta sequences with HLA alleles at 0.05 false discovery rate.

The receptor's source is a woman in her forties in good health and CMV-seropositive. The rearrangement links TRBV14 to TRBJ1-4, with 7 bases identical to TRBD1. The sequencing input was PBMCs. This chain's CDR3 is CASSQGTGVGEKLFF. For the CDR3, the DNA is TGTGCCAGCAGCCAGGGAACAGGGGTTGGTGAAAAACTGTTTTTT.